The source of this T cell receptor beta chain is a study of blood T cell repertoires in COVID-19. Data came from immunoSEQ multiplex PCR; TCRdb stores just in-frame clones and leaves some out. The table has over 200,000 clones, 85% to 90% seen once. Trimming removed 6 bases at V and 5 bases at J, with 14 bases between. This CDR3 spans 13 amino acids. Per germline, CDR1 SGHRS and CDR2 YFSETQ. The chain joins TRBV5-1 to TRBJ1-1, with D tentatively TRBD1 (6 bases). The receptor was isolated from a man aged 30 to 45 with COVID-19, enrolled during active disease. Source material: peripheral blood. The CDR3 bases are TGCGCCAGCACCCGGGGGGGCTGGACTGAAGCTTTCTTT. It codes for CASTRGGWTEAFF.